The source of this T cell receptor (beta chain) is a study of T cell changes during pregnancy in multiple sclerosis. The CDR3 runs to 16 residues. Losses at the gene ends were 1 base for V and 9 bases for J; bases not matched to a gene: 9. Per the germline V gene, CDR1 is SGHTA and CDR2 is FQGNSA. Profiling relied on immunoSEQ multiplex PCR, and the TCRdb table lists in-frame clones only, not all of them. The sample has 65,000 to 95,000 clones; roughly 90% are singletons. The sample in question was peripheral blood, obtained before pregnancy. This chain joins TRBV7-2 and TRBJ2-1, with TRBD2 identical over 10 bases. This receptor was taken from a female donor with multiple sclerosis, enrolled in a pregnancy study. The CDR3 is CASSLGILAGAGEQFF. CDR3 in DNA: TGTGCCAGCAGCTTAGGTATTCTAGCGGGGGCGGGTGAGCAGTTCTTC.